These 6 T cell receptor beta chains originate from one sample sequenced in a study of blood T cell repertoires in COVID-19. Produced via immunoSEQ multiplex PCR; TCRdb's table is partial and in-frame only. This table holds 100,000 or so clones, about four fifths found once. The sample comprised peripheral blood. These receptor sequences come from a woman aged 80 or over with acute or convalescent COVID-19.

Of note for this clone: This same CDR3 is encoded by further DNA sequences in the sample. The chain uses TRBV27 and TRBJ2-7; D perhaps matches TRBD2 (5 bases). The germline V and J ends were trimmed by 2 bases and 3 bases, with 8 bases remaining between them. Per germline, CDR1 MNHEY and CDR2 SMNVEV (reference sequence). The CDR3 spans 13 residues. In DNA, the CDR3 is TGTGCCAGCAGTTTAAGCGGTGGCTACGAGCAGTACTTC. Its protein is CASSLSGGYEQYF.

The chain uses TRBV19 and TRBJ2-1, with unresolved D. Trimming left V 6 bases short and J 6 bases short, with 21 bases between. This CDR3 is built from 16 residues. Germline CDR1 and CDR2: LNHDA and SQIVND (reference sequence). The CDR3 loop reads CASRPLVGFTSNEQFF. CDR3 nucleotides: TGTGCCAGTAGGCCTCTCGTGGGCTTCACCAGCAATGAGCAGTTCTTC.

This clone was observed once. The chain joins TRBV7-8 to TRBJ2-1; possible D gene TRBD1, 5 bases. V lost 4 bases and J lost 4, with 17 bases in between. This CDR3 spans 16 amino acids. Germline V gene data show CDR1 as SGHVS and CDR2 as FQNEAQ. The DNA for the CDR3 is TGTGCCAGCAGCTCCCATACAGGTGGGGTTTACAATGAGCAGTTCTTC. Translation: CASSSHTGGVYNEQFF.

The chain has TRBV9 and TRBJ2-3; 7 bases fit TRBD1. CDR3 length equals 14 residues. V lost 4 bases to trimming and J lost 1 base; unmatched junction nucleotides: 3. Germline values: CDR1 SGDLS, CDR2 YYNGEE. DNA for the CDR3: TGTGCCAGCAGCATGCAGGGGGGCACAGATACGCAGTATTTT. Encoded protein: CASSMQGGTDTQYF.

CDR3 coding DNA: TGTGCCAGCAGCTTAGAGGGAGCCGGGAACACTGAAGCTTTCTTT. Translating it yields CASSLEGAGNTEAFF. The V call is TRBV7-6, the J call TRBJ1-1; D not certain. V lost 1 base, J lost 1 base, and 10 bases lay in between. CDR1 and CDR2 (germline): SGHVS, FNYEAQ. CDR3 length: 15 residues.

The chain recombines TRBV2 with TRBJ2-2; D perhaps matches TRBD1 (6 bases). Germline-derived CDR1 and CDR2 are SNHLY and FYNNEI. This CDR3 has 13 residues. The germline V and J ends were trimmed by 6 bases and 5 bases, with 10 bases remaining between them. CDR3 protein: CASRPTGTGELFF. In nucleotides, the CDR3 is TGTGCCAGCAGGCCGACAGGAACCGGGGAGCTGTTTTTT.